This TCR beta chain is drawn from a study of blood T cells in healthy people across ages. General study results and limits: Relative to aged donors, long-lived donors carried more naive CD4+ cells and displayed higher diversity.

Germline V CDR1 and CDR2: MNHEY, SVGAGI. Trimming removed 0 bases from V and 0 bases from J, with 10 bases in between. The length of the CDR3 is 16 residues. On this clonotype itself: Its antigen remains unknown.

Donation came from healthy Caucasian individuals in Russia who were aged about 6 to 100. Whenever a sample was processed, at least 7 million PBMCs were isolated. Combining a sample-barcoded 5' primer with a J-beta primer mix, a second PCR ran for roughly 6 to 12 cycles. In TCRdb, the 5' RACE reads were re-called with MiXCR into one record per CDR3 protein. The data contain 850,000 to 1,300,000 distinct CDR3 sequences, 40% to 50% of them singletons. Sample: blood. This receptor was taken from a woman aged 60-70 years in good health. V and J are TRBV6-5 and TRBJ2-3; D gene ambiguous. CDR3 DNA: TGTGCCAGCAGTTACTCAATCCGAAAAAGCACAGATACGCAGTATTTT. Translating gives CASSYSIRKSTDTQYF.